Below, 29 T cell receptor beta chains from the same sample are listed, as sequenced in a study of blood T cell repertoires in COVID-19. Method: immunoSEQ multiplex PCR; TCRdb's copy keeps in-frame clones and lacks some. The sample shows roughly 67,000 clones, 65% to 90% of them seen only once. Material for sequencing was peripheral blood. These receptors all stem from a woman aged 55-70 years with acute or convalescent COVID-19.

For the CDR3, the DNA is TGCGCCAGCAGCTTGAGCGGGGTAACTTACAATGAGCAGTTCTTC. Residues: CASSLSGVTYNEQFF. V gene TRBV5-1 combines with J gene TRBJ2-1; TRBD2 matches at 7 bases. The CDR3 loop spans 15 amino acids. Trimming at V came to 1 base and at J to 4 bases, leaving 5 bases not matched to a gene. Germline CDR1 reads SGHRS; CDR2 reads YFSETQ.

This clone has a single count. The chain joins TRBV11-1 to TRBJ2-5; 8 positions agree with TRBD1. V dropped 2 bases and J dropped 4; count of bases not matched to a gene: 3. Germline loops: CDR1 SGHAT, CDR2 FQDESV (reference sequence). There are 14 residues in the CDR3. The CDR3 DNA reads TGTGCCAGCAGCTTATCAGGGGGCAGAGAGACCCAGTACTTC. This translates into CASSLSGGRETQYF. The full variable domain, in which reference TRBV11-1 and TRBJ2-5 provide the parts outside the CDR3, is EAEVAQSPRYKITEKSQAVAFWCDPISGHATLYWYRQILGQGPELLVQFQDESVVDDSQLPKDRFSAERLKGVDSTLKIQPAELGDSAMYLCASSLSGGRETQYFGPGTRLLVL.

The CDR3 DNA reads TGTGCCAGCAGGATGCCGGACAGCCACCAAAGGGAGCAGTACTTC. Its protein product is CASRMPDSHQREQYF. The V call is TRBV6-5, the J call TRBJ2-7; TRBD1 is a possible D gene (6 bases). Trimming left V 6 bases short and J 7 bases short, with 22 bases between. This CDR3 is 15 amino acids long. Looked up from germline, CDR1 is MNHEY and CDR2 is SVGAGI.

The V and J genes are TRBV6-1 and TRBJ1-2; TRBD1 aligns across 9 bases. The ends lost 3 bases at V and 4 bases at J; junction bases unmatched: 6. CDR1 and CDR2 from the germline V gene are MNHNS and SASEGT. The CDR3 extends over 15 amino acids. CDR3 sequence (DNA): TGTGCCAGCAGTGACAGACCGGGACAGGGCTATGGCTACACCTTC. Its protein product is CASSDRPGQGYGYTF.

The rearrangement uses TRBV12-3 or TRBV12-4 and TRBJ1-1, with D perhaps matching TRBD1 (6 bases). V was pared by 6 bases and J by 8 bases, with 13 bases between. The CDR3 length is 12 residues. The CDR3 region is CASRQDRAEAFF. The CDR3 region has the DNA TGTGCCAGCAGACAGGACAGAGCCGAAGCTTTCTTT.

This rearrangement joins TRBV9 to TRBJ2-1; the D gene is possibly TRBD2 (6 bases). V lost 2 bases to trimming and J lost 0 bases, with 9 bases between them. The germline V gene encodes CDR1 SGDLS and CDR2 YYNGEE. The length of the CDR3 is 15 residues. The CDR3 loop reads CASSVSGSSYNEQFF. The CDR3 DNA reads TGTGCCAGCAGCGTTAGCGGTAGCTCCTACAATGAGCAGTTCTTC.

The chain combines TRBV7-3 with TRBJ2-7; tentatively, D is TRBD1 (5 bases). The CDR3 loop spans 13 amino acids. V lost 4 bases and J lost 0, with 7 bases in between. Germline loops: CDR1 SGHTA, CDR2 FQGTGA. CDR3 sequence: CASSSDTSYEQYF. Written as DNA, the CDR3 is TGTGCCAGCAGCTCGGACACCTCCTACGAGCAGTACTTC.

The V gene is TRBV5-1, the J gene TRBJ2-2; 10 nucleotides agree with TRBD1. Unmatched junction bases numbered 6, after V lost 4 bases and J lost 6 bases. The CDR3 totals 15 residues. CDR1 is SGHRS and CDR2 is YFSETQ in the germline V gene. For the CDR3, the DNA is TGCGCCAGCAGCCCACCGACAGGGGGCTCCGGGGAGCTGTTTTTT. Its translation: CASSPPTGGSGELFF.

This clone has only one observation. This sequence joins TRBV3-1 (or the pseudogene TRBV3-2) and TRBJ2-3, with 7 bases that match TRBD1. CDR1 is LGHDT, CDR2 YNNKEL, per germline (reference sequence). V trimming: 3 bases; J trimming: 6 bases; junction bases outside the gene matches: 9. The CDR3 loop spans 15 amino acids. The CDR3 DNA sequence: TGTGCCAGCAGCCATTGGGGAACAGGGGAGGATACGCAGTATTTT. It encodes CASSHWGTGEDTQYF.

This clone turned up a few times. CDR3 in amino acids: CASTLRAGPEAFF. CDR3 coding DNA: TGTGCCAGCACCCTACGGGCAGGGCCTGAAGCTTTCTTT. V gene TRBV6-6 combines with J gene TRBJ1-1; maybe TRBD1 (5 bases). The V and J ends lost 7 bases and 6 bases respectively, with 15 bases between them. CDR1 is MNHNY, CDR2 SVGAGI, per germline (reference sequence). This CDR3 has 13 amino acids.

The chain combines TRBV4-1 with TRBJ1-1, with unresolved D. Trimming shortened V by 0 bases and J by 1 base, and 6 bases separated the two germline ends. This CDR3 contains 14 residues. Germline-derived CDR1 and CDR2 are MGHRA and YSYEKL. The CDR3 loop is CASSQERENTEAFF. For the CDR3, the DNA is TGCGCCAGCAGCCAAGAACGGGAGAACACTGAAGCTTTCTTT.

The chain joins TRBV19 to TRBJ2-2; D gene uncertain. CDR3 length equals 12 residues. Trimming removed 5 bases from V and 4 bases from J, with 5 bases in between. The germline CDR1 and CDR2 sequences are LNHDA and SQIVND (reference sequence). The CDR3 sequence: CASSWATGELFF. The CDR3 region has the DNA TGTGCCAGTAGTTGGGCCACCGGGGAGCTGTTTTTT.

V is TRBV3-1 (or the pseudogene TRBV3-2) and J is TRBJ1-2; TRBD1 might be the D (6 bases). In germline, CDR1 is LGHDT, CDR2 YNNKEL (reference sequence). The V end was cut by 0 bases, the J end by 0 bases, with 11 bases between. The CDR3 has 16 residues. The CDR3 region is CASSQDHDRTNYGYTF. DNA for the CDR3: TGTGCCAGCAGCCAAGATCATGACAGGACTAACTATGGCTACACCTTC.

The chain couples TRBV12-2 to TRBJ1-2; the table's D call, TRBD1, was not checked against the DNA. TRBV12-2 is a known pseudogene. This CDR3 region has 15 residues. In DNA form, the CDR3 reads TGTGCAAGTCGCTTAGAACTAGACAGGGGGTATGGCTACACCTTC. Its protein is CASRLELDRGYGYTF.

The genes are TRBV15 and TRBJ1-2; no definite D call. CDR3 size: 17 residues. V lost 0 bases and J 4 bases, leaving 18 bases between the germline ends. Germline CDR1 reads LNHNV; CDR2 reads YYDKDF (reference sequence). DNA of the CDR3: TGTGCCACCAGCAGAGATCTTTCCCCGGGCGGGAGCTATGGCTACACCTTC. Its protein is CATSRDLSPGGSYGYTF.

CDR3 loop: CASSLAGVYTEAFF. The CDR3 DNA is TGTGCCAGCAGCTTGGCAGGGGTGTACACTGAAGCTTTCTTT. V is TRBV5-5 and J is TRBJ1-1, with D maybe TRBD1 (6 bases). Germline loops: CDR1 SGHKS, CDR2 YYEKEE (reference sequence). The CDR3 length is 14 residues. Trimming removed 0 bases at V and 3 bases at J, with 9 bases between. Supplemented by reference TRBV5-5 and TRBJ1-1, the full variable domain reads DAGVTQSPTHLIKTRGQQVTLRCSPISGHKSVSWYQQVLGQGPQFIFQYYEKEERGRGNFPDRFSARQFPNYSSELNVNALLLGDSALYLCASSLAGVYTEAFFGQGTRLTVV.

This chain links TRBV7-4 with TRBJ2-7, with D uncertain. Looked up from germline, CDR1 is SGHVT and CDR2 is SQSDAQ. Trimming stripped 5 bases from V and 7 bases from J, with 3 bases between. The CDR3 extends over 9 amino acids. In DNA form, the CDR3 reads TGTGCCAGCAGCCCGGAGCAGTACTTC. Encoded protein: CASSPEQYF.

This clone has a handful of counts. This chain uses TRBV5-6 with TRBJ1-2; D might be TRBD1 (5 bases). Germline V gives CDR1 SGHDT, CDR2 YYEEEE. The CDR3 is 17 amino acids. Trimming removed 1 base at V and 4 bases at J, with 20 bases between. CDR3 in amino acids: CASSLPDIPLLGYGYTF. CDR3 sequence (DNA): TGTGCCAGCAGCTTGCCGGACATACCCTTGCTCGGCTATGGCTACACCTTC. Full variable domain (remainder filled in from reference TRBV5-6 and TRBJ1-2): DAGVTQSPTHLIKTRGQQVTLRCSPKSGHDTVSWYQQALGQGPQFIFQYYEEEERQRGNFPDRFSGHQFPNYSSELNVNALLLGDSALYLCASSLPDIPLLGYGYTFGSGTRLTVV.

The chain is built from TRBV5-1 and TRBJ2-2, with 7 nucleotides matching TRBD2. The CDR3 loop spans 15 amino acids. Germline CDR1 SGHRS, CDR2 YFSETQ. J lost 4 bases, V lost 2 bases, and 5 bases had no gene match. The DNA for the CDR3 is TGCGCCAGCAGCTTTCGAGGGGAGGGCACCGGGGAGCTGTTTTTT. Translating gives CASSFRGEGTGELFF. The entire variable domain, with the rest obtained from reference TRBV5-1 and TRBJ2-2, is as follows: KAGVTQTPRYLIKTRGQQVTLSCSPISGHRSVSWYQQTPGQGLQFLFEYFSETQRNKGNFPGRFSGRQFSNSRSEMNVSTLELGDSALYLCASSFRGEGTGELFFGEGSRLTVL.

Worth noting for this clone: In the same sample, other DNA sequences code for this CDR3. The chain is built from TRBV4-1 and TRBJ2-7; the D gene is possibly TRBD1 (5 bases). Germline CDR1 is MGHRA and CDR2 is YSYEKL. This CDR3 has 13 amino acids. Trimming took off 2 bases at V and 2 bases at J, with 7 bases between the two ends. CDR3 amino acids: CASSQQGTYEQYF. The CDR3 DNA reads TGCGCCAGCAGCCAACAGGGTACCTACGAGCAGTACTTC.

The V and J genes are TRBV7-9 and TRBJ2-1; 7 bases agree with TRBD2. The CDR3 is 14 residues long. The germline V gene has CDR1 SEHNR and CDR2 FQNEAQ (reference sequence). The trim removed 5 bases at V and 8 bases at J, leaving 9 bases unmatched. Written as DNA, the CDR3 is TGTGCCAGCAGCCCGGGGGGAGGCGCCGATGAGCAGTTCTTC. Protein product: CASSPGGGADEQFF.

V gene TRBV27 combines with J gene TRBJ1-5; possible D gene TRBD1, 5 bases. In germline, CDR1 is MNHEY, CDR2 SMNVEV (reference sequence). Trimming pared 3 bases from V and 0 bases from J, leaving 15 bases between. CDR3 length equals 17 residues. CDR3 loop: CASSFLSGGISNQPQHF. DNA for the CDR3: TGTGCCAGCAGTTTCCTCAGCGGGGGGATTAGCAATCAGCCCCAGCATTTT.

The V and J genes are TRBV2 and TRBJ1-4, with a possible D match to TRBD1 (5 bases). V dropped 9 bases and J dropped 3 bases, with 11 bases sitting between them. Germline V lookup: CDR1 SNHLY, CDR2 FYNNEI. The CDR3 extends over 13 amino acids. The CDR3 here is CASDRDSNEKLFF. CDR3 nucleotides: TGTGCCAGTGATCGGGACTCTAATGAAAAACTGTTTTTT. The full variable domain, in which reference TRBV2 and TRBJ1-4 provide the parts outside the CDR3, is EPEVTQTPSHQVTQMGQEVILRCVPISNHLYFYWYRQILGQKVEFLVSFYNNEISEKSEIFDDQFSVERPDGSNFTLKIRSTKLEDSAMYFCASDRDSNEKLFFGSGTQLSVL.

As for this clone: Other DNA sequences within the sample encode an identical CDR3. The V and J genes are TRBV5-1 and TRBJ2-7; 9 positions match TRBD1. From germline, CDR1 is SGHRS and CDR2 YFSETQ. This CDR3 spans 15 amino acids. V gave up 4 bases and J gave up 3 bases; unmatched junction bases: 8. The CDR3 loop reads CASSPGGTGIYEQYF. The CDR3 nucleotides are TGCGCCAGCAGCCCCGGCGGGACAGGGATCTACGAGCAGTACTTC.

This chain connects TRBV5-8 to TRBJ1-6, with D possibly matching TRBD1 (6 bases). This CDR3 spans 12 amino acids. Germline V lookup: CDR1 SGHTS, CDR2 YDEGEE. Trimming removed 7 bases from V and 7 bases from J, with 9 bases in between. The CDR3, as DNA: TGTGCCAGCGGGGGCCAAAATTCACCCCTCCACTTT. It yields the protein CASGGQNSPLHF.

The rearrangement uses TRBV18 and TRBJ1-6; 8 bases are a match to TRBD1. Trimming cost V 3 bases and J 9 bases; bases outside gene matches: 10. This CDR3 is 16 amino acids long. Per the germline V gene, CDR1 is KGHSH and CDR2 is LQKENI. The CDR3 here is CASSPYQDRVSSPLHF. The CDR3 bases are TGTGCCAGCTCACCTTATCAGGACAGGGTATCTTCACCCCTCCACTTT.

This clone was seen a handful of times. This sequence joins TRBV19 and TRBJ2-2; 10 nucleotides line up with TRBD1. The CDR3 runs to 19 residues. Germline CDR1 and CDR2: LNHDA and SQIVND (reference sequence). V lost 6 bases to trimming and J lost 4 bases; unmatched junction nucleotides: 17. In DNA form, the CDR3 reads TGTGCCAGTAGCCCTTGGGACAGGGGCTTCTTTTATCGCACCGGGGAGCTGTTTTTT. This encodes CASSPWDRGFFYRTGELFF.

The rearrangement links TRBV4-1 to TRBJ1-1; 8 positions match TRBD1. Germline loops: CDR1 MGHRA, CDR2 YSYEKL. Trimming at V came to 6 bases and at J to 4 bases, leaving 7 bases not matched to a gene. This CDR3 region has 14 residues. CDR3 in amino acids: CASRPTGGSTEAFF. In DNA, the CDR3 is TGCGCCAGCAGACCTACAGGGGGTTCCACTGAAGCTTTCTTT.

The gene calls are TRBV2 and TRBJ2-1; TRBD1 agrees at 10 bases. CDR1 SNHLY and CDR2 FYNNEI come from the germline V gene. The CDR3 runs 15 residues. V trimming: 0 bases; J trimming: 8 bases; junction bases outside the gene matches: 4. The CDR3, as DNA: TGTGCCAGCAGTGAAGCCGGGACAGGGGTACATGAGCAGTTCTTC. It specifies CASSEAGTGVHEQFF.